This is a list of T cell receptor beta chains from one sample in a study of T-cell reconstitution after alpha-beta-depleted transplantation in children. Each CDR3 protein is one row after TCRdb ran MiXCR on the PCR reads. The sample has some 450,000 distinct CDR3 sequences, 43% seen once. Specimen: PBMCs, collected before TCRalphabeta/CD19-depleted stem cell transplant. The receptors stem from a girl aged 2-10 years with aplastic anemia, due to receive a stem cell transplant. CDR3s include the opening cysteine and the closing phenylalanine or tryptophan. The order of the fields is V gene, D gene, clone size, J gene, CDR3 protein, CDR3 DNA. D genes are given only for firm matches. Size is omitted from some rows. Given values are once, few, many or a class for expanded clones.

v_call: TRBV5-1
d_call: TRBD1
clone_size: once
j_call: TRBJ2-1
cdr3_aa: CASSLSGTGGNGVQFF
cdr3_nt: TGCGCCAGCAGCTTGTCCGGGACAGGGGGCAACGGTGTGCAGTTCTTC

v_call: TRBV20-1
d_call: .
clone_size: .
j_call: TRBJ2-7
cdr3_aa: CSAPAGREQYF
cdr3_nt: TGCAGTGCCCCTGCAGGTCGCGAGCAGTACTTC

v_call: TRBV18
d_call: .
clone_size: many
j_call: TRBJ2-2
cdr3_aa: CASSWGAVANTGELFF
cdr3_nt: TGTGCCAGCTCCTGGGGGGCAGTCGCGAACACCGGGGAGCTGTTTTTT

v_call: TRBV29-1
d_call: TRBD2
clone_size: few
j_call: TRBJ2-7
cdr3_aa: CSVAGLAGGSEQYF
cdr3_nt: TGCAGCGTGGCCGGACTAGCGGGAGGGTCCGAGCAGTACTTC

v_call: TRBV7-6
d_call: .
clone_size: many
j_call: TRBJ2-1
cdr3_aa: CASSLRLGEQFF
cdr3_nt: TGTGCCAGCAGCTTAAGACTGGGGGAGCAGTTCTTC

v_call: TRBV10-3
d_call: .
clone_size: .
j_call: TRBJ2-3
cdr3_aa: CAISGKGDTQYF
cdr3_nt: TGTGCCATCAGTGGGAAGGGGGATACGCAGTATTTT

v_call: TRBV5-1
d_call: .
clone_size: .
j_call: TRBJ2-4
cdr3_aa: CASSPTGSGNIQYF
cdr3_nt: TGCGCCAGCAGCCCGACAGGGAGCGGGAACATTCAGTACTTC

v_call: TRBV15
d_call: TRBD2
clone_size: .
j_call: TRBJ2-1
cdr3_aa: CATSRDYSGSGSNEQFF
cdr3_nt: TGTGCCACCAGCAGAGATTACAGTGGTAGCGGGAGTAATGAGCAGTTCTTC

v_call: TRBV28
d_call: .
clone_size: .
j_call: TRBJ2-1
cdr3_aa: CASSSTGNGLRLEQFF
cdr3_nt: TGTGCCAGCAGCTCGACAGGAAACGGACTAAGGTTAGAGCAGTTCTTC

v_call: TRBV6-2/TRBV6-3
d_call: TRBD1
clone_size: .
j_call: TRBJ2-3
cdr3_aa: CASVRGSTDTQYF
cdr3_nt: TGTGCCAGCGTCAGGGGGAGCACAGATACGCAGTATTTT